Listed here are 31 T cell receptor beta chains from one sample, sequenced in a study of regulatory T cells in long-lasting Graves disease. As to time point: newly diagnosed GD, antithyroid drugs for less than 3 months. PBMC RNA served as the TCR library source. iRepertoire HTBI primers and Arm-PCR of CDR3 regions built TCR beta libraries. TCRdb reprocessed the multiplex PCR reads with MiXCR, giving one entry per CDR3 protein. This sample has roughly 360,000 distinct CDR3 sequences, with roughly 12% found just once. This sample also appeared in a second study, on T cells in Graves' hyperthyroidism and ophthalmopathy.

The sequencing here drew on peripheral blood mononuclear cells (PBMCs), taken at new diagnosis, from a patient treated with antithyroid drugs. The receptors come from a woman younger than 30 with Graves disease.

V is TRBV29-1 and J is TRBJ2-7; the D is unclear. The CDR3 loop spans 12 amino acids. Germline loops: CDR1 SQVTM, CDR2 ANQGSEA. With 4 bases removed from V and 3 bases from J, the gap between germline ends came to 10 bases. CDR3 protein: CSVVQMDYEQYF. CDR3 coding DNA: TGCAGCGTTGTACAGATGGACTACGAGCAGTACTTC.

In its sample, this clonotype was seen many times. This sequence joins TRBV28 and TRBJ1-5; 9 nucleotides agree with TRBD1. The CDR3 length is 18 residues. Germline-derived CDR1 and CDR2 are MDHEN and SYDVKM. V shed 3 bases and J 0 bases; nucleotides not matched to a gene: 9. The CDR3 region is CASSLVQGAPYSNQPQHF. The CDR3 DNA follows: TGTGCCAGCAGTTTGGTACAGGGGGCCCCATATAGCAATCAGCCCCAGCATTTT.

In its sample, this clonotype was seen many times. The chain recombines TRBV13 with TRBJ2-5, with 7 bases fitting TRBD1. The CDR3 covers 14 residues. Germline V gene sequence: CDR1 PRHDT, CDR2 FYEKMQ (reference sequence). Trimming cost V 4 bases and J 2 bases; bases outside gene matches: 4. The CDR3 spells CASSSGQQQETQYF. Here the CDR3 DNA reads TGTGCCAGCAGCTCGGGACAGCAACAAGAGACCCAGTACTTC. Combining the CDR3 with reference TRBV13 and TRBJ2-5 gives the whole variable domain AAGVIQSPRHLIKEKRETATLKCYPIPRHDTVYWYQQGPGQDPQFLISFYEKMQSDKGSIPDRFSAQQFSDYHSELNMSSLELGDSALYFCASSSGQQQETQYFGPGTRLLVL.

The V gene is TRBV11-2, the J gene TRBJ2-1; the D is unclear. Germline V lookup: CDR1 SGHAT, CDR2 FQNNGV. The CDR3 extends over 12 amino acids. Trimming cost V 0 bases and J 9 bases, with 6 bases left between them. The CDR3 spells CASSLDVGEQFF. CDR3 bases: TGTGCCAGCAGCTTAGATGTGGGTGAGCAGTTCTTC.

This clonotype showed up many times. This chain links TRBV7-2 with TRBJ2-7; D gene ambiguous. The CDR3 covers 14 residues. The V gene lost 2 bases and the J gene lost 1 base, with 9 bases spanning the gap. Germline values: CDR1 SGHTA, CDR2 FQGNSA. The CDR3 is CASSLSRTSYEQYV. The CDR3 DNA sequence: TGTGCCAGCAGCTTAAGCAGAACTTCCTACGAGCAGTACGTC.

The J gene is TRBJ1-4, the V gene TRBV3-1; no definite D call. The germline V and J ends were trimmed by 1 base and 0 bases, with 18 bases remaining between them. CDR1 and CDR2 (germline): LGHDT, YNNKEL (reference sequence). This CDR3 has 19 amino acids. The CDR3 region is CASSQGIPEPIPTNEKLFF. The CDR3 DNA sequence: TGTGCCAGCAGCCAAGGTATCCCAGAACCGATTCCAACTAATGAAAAACTGTTTTTT.

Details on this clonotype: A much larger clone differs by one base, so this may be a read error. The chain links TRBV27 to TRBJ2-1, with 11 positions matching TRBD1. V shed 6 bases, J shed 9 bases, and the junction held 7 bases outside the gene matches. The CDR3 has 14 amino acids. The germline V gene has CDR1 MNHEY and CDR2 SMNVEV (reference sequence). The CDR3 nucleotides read TGTGCCAGCAGCCCGGACAGGGGGCGGACTGAGCAGTTCTTC. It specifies CASSPDRGRTEQFF.

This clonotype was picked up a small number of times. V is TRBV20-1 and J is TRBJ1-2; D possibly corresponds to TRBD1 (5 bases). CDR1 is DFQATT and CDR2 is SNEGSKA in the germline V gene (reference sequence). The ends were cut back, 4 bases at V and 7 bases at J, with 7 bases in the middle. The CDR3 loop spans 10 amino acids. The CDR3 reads CSAIGAGYTF. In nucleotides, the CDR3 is TGCAGTGCTATAGGGGCTGGCTACACCTTC.

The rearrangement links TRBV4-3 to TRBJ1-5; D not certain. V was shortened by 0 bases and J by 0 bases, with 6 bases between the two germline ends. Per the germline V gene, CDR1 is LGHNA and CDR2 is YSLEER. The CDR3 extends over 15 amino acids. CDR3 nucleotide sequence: TGCGCCAGCAGCCAAGATAAGTTTAGCAATCAGCCCCAGCATTTT. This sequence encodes CASSQDKFSNQPQHF.

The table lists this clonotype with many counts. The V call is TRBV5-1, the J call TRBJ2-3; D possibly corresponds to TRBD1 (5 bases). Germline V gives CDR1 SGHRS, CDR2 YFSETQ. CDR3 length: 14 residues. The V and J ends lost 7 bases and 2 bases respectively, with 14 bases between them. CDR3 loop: CASAPRVVTDTQYF. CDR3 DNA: TGCGCCAGCGCCCCCAGGGTCGTCACAGATACGCAGTATTTT.

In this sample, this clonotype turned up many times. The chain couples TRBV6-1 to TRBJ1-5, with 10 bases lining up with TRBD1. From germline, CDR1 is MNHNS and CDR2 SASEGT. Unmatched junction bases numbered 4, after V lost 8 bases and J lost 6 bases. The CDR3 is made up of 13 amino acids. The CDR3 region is CASGTGESQPQHF. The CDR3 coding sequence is TGTGCCAGCGGGACAGGGGAATCTCAGCCCCAGCATTTT.

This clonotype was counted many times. The DNA of the CDR3 is TGCAGTGCCCCCCCGCTGAGCAATCAGCCCCAGCATTTT. Protein product: CSAPPLSNQPQHF. The chain is built from TRBV20-1 and TRBJ1-5; no definite D call. In germline, CDR1 is DFQATT, CDR2 SNEGSKA (reference sequence). This CDR3 comprises 13 residues. Trimming removed 6 bases at V and 1 base at J, with 10 bases between.

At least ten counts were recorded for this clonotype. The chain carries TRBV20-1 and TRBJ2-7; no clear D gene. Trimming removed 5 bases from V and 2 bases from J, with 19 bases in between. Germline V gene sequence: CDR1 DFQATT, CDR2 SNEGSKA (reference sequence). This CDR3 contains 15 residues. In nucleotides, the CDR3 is TGCAGTGCTGTGGATAGCTCTGAGGACCCCTACGAGCAGTACTTC. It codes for CSAVDSSEDPYEQYF.

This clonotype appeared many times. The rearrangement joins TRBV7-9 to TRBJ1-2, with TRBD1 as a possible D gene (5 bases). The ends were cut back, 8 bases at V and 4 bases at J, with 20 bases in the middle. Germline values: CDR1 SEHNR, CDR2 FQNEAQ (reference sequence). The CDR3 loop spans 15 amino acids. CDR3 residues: CASPRKLPGTYGYTF. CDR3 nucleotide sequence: TGTGCCAGCCCAAGAAAATTGCCGGGGACCTATGGCTACACCTTC.

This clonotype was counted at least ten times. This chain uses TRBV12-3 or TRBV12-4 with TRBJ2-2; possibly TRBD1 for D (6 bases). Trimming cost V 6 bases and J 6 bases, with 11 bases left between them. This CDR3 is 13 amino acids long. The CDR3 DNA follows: TGTGCCAGCAGCCCACAGGGTGCCGGGGAGCTGTTTTTT. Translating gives CASSPQGAGELFF.

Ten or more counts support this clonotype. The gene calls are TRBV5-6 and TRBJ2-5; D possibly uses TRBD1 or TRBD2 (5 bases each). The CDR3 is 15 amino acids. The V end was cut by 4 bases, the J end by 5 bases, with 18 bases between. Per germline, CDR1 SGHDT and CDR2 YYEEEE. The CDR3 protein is CASSITDTTGETQYF. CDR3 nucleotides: TGTGCCAGCAGCATAACGGACACCACGGGGGAGACCCAGTACTTC.

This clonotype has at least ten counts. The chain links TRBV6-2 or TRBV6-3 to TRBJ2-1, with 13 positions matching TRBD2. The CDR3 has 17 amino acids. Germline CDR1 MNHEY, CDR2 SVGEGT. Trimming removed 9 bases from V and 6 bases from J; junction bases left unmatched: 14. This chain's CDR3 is CAREGLAGVLGGNEQFF. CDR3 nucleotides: TGTGCCAGAGAAGGACTAGCGGGGGTCCTCGGCGGCAATGAGCAGTTCTTC.

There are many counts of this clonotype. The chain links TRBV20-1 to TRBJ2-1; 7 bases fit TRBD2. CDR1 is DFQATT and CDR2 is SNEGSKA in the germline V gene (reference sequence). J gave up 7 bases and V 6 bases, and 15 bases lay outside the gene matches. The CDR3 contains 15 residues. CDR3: CSAPRTRSVLNEQFF. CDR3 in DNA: TGCAGTGCCCCGCGGACTAGATCGGTGTTGAATGAGCAGTTCTTC.

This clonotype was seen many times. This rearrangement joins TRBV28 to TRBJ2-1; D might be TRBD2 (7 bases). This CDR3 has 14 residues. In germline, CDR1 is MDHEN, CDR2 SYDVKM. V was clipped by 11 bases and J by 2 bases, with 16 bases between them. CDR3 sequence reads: CAARSGGTYNEQFF. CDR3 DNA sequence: TGTGCCGCCCGGTCGGGGGGCACCTACAATGAGCAGTTCTTC.

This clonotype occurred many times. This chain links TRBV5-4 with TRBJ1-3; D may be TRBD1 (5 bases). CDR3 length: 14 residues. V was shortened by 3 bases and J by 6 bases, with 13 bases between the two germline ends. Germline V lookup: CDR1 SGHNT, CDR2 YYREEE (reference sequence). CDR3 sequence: CASSSGRDENTIYF. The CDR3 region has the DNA TGTGCCAGCAGCTCCGGGAGGGACGAAAACACCATATATTTT.

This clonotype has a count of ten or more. The CDR3 loop is CASTLNQGVTEAFF. As DNA, the CDR3 is TGTGCCAGCACCCTTAACCAGGGGGTGACTGAAGCTTTCTTT. The rearrangement uses TRBV5-4 and TRBJ1-1; 7 bases align to TRBD1. This CDR3 contains 14 residues. CDR1 and CDR2 (germline): SGHNT, YYREEE (reference sequence). J gave up 5 bases and V 6 bases, and 10 bases lay outside the gene matches.

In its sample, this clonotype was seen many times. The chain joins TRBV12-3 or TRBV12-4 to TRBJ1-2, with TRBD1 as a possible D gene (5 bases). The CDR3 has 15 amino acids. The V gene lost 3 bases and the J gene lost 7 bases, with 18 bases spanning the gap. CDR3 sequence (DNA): TGTGCCAGCAGTTTGCGTCGGGCAGGGTCGGCTGGCTACACCTTC. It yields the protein CASSLRRAGSAGYTF.

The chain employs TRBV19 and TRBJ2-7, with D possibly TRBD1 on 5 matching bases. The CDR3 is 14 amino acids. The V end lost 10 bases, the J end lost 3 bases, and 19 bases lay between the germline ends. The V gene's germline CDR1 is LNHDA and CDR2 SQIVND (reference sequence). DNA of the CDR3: TGTGCCAAGCGTCAGCAAGCTAGGGGCTACGAGCAGTACTTC. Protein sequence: CAKRQQARGYEQYF. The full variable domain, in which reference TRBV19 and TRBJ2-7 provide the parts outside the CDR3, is DGGITQSPKYLFRKEGQNVTLSCEQNLNHDAMYWYRQDPGQGLRLIYYSQIVNDFQKGDIAEGYSVSREKKESFPLTVTSAQKNPTAFYLCAKRQQARGYEQYFGPGTRLTVT.

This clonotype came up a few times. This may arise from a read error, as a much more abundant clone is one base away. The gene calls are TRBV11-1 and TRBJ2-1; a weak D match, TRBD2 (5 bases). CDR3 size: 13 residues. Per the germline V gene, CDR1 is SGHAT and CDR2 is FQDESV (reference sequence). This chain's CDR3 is CASSLGGLNGQFF. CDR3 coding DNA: TGTGCCAGCAGCTTGGGCGGGTTAAATGGGCAGTTCTTC.

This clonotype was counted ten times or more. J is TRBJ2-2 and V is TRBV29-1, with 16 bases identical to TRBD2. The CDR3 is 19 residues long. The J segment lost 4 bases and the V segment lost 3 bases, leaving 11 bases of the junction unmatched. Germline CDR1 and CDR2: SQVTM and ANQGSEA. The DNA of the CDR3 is TGCAGCGTTGACCAGGGACTAGCGGGAGGGCCATCGATCACCGGGGAGCTGTTTTTT. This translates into CSVDQGLAGGPSITGELFF.

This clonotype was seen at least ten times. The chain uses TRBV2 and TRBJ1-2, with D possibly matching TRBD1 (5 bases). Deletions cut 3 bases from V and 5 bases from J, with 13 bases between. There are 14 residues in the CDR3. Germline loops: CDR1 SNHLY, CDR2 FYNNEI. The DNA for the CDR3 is TGTGCCAGCAGTGAGGTTAAAAGGGGATATGGCTACACCTTC. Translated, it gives CASSEVKRGYGYTF.

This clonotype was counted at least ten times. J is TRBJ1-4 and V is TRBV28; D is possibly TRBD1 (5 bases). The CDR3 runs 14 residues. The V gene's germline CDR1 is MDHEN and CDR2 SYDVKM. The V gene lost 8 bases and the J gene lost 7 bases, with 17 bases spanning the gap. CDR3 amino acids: CASAAGYVGEKLFF. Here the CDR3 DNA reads TGTGCCAGCGCGGCAGGGTATGTGGGTGAAAAACTGTTTTTT.

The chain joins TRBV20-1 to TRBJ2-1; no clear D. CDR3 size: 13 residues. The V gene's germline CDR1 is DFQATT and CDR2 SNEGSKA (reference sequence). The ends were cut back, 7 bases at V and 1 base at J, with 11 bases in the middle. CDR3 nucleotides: TGCAGTGGGGTTCGTCTGTCCTACAATGAGCAGTTCTTC. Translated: CSGVRLSYNEQFF.

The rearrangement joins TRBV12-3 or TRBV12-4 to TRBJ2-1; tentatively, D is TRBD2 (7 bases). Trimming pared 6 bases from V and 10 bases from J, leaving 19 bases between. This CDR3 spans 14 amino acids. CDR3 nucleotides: TGTGCCAGCAGGTTGGGGGGGGGGGCCCGAGAGCAGTTCTTC. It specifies CASRLGGGAREQFF.

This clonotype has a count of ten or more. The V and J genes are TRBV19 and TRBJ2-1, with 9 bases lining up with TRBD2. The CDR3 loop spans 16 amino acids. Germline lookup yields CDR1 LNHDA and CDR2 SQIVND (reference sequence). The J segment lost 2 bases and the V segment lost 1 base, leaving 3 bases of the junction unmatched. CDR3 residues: CASSIASGTPYNEQFF. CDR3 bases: TGTGCCAGTAGTATAGCTAGCGGGACCCCCTACAATGAGCAGTTCTTC.

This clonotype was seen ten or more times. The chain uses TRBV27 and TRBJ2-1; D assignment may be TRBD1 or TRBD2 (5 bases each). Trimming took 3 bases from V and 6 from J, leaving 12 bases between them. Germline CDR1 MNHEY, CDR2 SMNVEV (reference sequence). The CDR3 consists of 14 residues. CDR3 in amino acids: CASSFSGPSNEQFF. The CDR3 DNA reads TGTGCCAGCAGTTTCTCGGGACCGAGCAATGAGCAGTTCTTC.